The present entry profiles one TCR beta chain with its context. TCRdb's table, derived via immunoSEQ multiplex PCR, lists solely in-frame clones and lacks some. Of roughly 850,000 clones in the sample, approximately 97% were seen once. This entry comes from a study of shared clonotypes between healthy human individuals. This CDR3 is 13 amino acids long. V was shortened by 7 bases and J by 4 bases, with 14 bases between the two germline ends. Germline lookup yields CDR1 MDHEN and CDR2 SYDVKM. It was CD45RO-negative cells, positively selected for CCR7, that made up naive CD8 cells, with terminally differentiated effector memory CD45RA+ cells excluded.

Material for sequencing was naive CD8+ T cells sorted from blood. The TCR originated in a man aged 25-45 years in good health. The rearrangement links TRBV28 to TRBJ2-7; D may be TRBD1 (6 bases). The CDR3, as DNA: TGTGCCAGCAAGTCGGGACAAGGATACGAGCAGTACTTC. Protein sequence: CASKSGQGYEQYF.